This paragraph reports one TCR beta chain. What it recognizes is unknown. This CDR3 is built from 15 residues. The V gene's germline CDR1 is MNHEY and CDR2 SVGAGI. V was cut by 6 bases and J by 0 bases, with 14 bases left in between. The data are from a study of T-cell memory formation after mild COVID-19. For the study at large: The two donors had largely donor-specific TCR clusters. Study results and caveats: SARS-CoV-2 specificity was not confirmed for second-wave clones peaking on day 37. The study found contracting CD4+ clones mainly in CM and EM and contracting CD8+ clones in EMRA.

The authors produced TCR alpha and TCR beta cDNA libraries with sample barcodes and UMIs by 5'RACE using constant-segment primers. TCRdb re-called the 5' RACE reads through MiXCR, storing one row per CDR3 protein. The sample has some 300,000 distinct CDR3 sequences, roughly a fifth seen once. The sample consisted of PBMCs or a T cell subset sorted from them (not recorded which). The chain is built from TRBV6-5 and TRBJ1-2; unclear D gene. This clonotype originated in a man younger than 35 who had mild COVID-19 (a few samples of this study predate the infection). Cell type and time point are not known. The CDR3 nucleotides are TGTGCCAGCAGAACCTGGACGGCATCTAACTATGGCTACACCTTC. Translation gives CASRTWTASNYGYTF.